These 27 T cell receptor beta chains originate from one sample sequenced in a study of T cells in Graves' hyperthyroidism and ophthalmopathy. The investigators amplified TCR beta CDR3 regions from RNA transcripts. First-round RT-PCR with HTBI primers amplified the TCR CDR3 region. From the multiplex PCR reads, TCRdb called clonotypes with MiXCR, one entry per CDR3 protein. The data hold nearly 750,000 distinct CDR3 sequences, with about a third observed a single time. The sequencing sample was made of blood. The receptors were gathered from a woman aged 40-49 years with Graves' hyperthyroidism.

The chain is built from TRBV10-3 and TRBJ1-5; no reliable D call. V was shortened by 5 bases and J by 5 bases, with 13 bases between the two germline ends. The CDR3 is 14 residues long. The germline gives CDR1 ENHRY, CDR2 SYGVKD. The CDR3 region is CAISKEAVDQPQHF. The CDR3 bases are TGTGCCATCAGTAAGGAGGCAGTTGATCAGCCCCAGCATTTT.

The DNA of the CDR3 is TGCAGTATCAAGGGGCTAGCGGGGGACGAGCAGTTCTTC. Translated, it gives CSIKGLAGDEQFF. The chain carries TRBV20-1 and TRBJ2-1, with 10 nucleotides matching TRBD2. The V segment lost 8 bases and the J segment 10 bases; nucleotides outside the gene matches: 11. Germline values: CDR1 DFQATT, CDR2 SNEGSKA (reference sequence). This CDR3 is 13 amino acids long.

This clonotype showed up many times. The chain recombines TRBV19 with TRBJ2-2, with D tentatively TRBD1 (5 bases). V was clipped by 4 bases and J by 1 base, with 13 bases between them. Germline loops: CDR1 LNHDA, CDR2 SQIVND (reference sequence). The CDR3 has 16 residues. The CDR3 DNA follows: TGTGCCAGTAGTACATGGGGCGGTAAGAACACCGGGGAGCTGTTTTTT. The encoded protein is CASSTWGGKNTGELFF.

Only a few counts were recorded for this clonotype. The chain has TRBV20-1 and TRBJ2-7, with D unresolved. This CDR3 comprises 13 residues. Germline CDR1 is DFQATT and CDR2 is SNEGSKA (reference sequence). V lost 6 bases and J lost 6, with 18 bases in between. The CDR3 region has the DNA TGCAGTGCAACCAGATCAGGACGTGGCGAGCAGTACTTC. Amino acids: CSATRSGRGEQYF.

This clonotype was counted between two and nine times. J is TRBJ2-7 and V is TRBV6-5, with 10 bases fitting TRBD2. The CDR3 covers 14 residues. Germline loops: CDR1 MNHEY, CDR2 SVGAGI. Trimming cost V 7 bases and J 2 bases; bases outside gene matches: 5. CDR3 sequence reads: CASTAGLAAYEQYF. CDR3 DNA sequence: TGTGCCAGCACCGCCGGACTAGCGGCCTACGAGCAGTACTTC.

This clonotype has at least ten counts. This chain's CDR3 is CSASLQGGRRANQPQHF. The DNA for the CDR3 is TGCAGTGCGAGCCTCCAGGGGGGGCGCAGGGCTAATCAGCCCCAGCATTTT. The chain has TRBV20-1 and TRBJ1-5, with 7 nucleotides matching TRBD1. Germline V CDR1 and CDR2: DFQATT, SNEGSKA (reference sequence). The length of the CDR3 is 17 residues. V lost 6 bases, J lost 4 bases, and 18 bases stayed unmatched.

The V call is TRBV19, the J call TRBJ2-3, with D hard to call. The CDR3 has 12 amino acids. Germline V lookup: CDR1 LNHDA, CDR2 SQIVND (reference sequence). V lost 3 bases and J lost 2, with 3 bases in between. The CDR3 coding sequence is TGTGCCAGTAGTATGTCCACAGATACGCAGTATTTT. Protein sequence: CASSMSTDTQYF.

Notes on this clonotype: Germline and junction disagree at one end, which may indicate a read error. CDR3 coding DNA: TGTGCCAGCAGCCTCAACCCGGGGGGAGAGGCCCAGTACTTC. It translates to CASSLNPGGEAQYF. The chain links TRBV6-1 to TRBJ2-5; 7 bases match TRBD2. Germline lookup yields CDR1 MNHNS and CDR2 SASEGT. CDR3 length equals 14 residues.

This clonotype was seen repeatedly, ten times or more. The chain has TRBV12-3 or TRBV12-4 and TRBJ1-5; D gene ambiguous. Trimming took 3 bases from V and 2 from J, leaving 14 bases between them. This CDR3 comprises 16 residues. This CDR3 is CASSFTSGMGNQPQHF. The CDR3 DNA sequence: TGTGCCAGCAGTTTTACGTCCGGGATGGGCAATCAGCCCCAGCATTTT.

This clonotype has just one count. The chain uses TRBV7-2 and TRBJ2-3; 14 nucleotides match TRBD2. Germline loops: CDR1 SGHTA, CDR2 FQGNSA. After removal of 1 base from V and 4 bases from J, the junction contained 1 base not matched to a gene. This CDR3 contains 16 residues. The CDR3 DNA reads as TGTGCCAGCAGCTTAGGGGGACTAGCGGGAGCAGATACGCAGTATTTT. As protein: CASSLGGLAGADTQYF.

This sequence joins TRBV14 and TRBJ2-7; weak D call: TRBD2 (5 bases). The DNA end is more similar to TRBJ2-1, so the J call may be wrong. Germline CDR1 SGHDN, CDR2 FVKESK. The CDR3 has 15 amino acids. This chain's CDR3 is CASSQRGSPYNEQFF. For the CDR3, the DNA is TGTGCCAGCAGCCAACGTGGGAGCCCCTACAATGAGCAGTTCTTC.

This clonotype was seen many times. V and J are TRBV10-1 and TRBJ1-5, with D perhaps matching TRBD1 (5 bases). CDR1 is WNHNN, CDR2 SYGVQD, per germline (reference sequence). This CDR3 contains 15 residues. V dropped 6 bases and J dropped 2 bases, with 14 bases sitting between them. CDR3 loop: CASRSGGNGNQPQHF. The CDR3 bases are TGCGCCAGCAGAAGTGGGGGAAACGGCAATCAGCCCCAGCATTTT.

This clonotype has only a few counts. The gene calls are TRBV11-2 and TRBJ1-1, with D possibly matching TRBD1 (6 bases). V lost 0 bases, J lost 4 bases, and 18 bases lay in between. Germline V gene data show CDR1 as SGHAT and CDR2 as FQNNGV. CDR3 length: 17 residues. CDR3 DNA sequence: TGTGCCAGCAGCTTAGATGTCAGTGGGGGCAGGGGCACTGAAGCTTTCTTT. It specifies CASSLDVSGGRGTEAFF.

This clonotype was detected a few times. Sequence at one end of the junction differs from germline and may be a read error. The chain carries TRBV10-3 and TRBJ2-5; TRBD1 matches 10 bases. The germline gives CDR1 ENHRY, CDR2 SYGVKD. The CDR3 covers 15 residues. This CDR3 is CASSSDRGLQETQYF. CDR3 nucleotide sequence: TGTGCCAGCAGTTCCGACAGGGGGCTTCAAGAGACCCAGTACTTC.

At least ten counts were recorded for this clonotype. V is TRBV10-3 and J is TRBJ2-2; D might be TRBD2 (5 bases). Germline assignment: CDR1 ENHRY and CDR2 SYGVKD. V lost 5 bases and J lost 2, with 15 bases in between. CDR3 length equals 16 residues. The CDR3: CAISSRGQNNTGELFF. CDR3 in DNA: TGTGCCATCAGTTCCAGAGGGCAGAATAACACCGGGGAGCTGTTTTTT.

This clonotype has a count of ten or more. The chain has TRBV10-3 and TRBJ1-2, with D possibly being TRBD1 (6 bases). Per the germline V gene, CDR1 is ENHRY and CDR2 is SYGVKD. The V end was cut by 11 bases, the J end by 2 bases, with 12 bases between. There are 12 residues in the CDR3. The CDR3 DNA follows: TGTGCCTCCGAAGGGGGGAACTATGGCTACACCTTC. Its translation is CASEGGNYGYTF.

About this clonotype: A much larger clone lies a single base off, so this may be a read error. This chain joins TRBV19 and TRBJ1-2; D is uncertain. Germline values: CDR1 LNHDA, CDR2 SQIVND (reference sequence). V gave up 9 bases and J gave up 10 bases, with 21 bases separating them. The CDR3 totals 13 residues. Written as DNA, the CDR3 is TGTGCCAGCAGCTACGGCACCGTCCGAGCCTACACCTTC. Its protein product is CASSYGTVRAYTF.

This clonotype was counted ten times or more. A read error may produce the germline difference seen at one junction end. The V call is TRBV7-7, the J call TRBJ1-4, with TRBD1 matching 7 bases. CDR3 size: 15 residues. Germline V gene lookup returns CDR1 SSHAT and CDR2 FNYEAQ (reference sequence). The CDR3 loop is CASSSGTDRNEKLFF. The CDR3 DNA is TGTGCTAGCAGCTCGGGGACAGACCGAAATGAAAAACTGTTTTTT.

This clonotype has at least ten counts. V gene TRBV20-1 combines with J gene TRBJ2-5; 8 bases map to TRBD2. Per germline, CDR1 DFQATT and CDR2 SNEGSKA (reference sequence). The CDR3 is 15 residues long. V gave up 5 bases and J gave up 5 bases; unmatched junction bases: 13. CDR3 protein: CSAGPPRGGRETQYF. For the CDR3, the DNA is TGCAGTGCTGGACCCCCCCGGGGGGGAAGGGAGACCCAGTACTTC.

A few counts support this clonotype. The rearrangement links TRBV24-1 to TRBJ2-7; 8 bases map to TRBD1. The CDR3 runs to 13 residues. V lost 4 bases, J lost 7 bases, and 5 bases stayed unmatched. CDR1 and CDR2 from the germline V gene are KGHDR and SFDVKD. In DNA, the CDR3 is TGTGCCACCAGTGACTCAGGACAGGGAGAGCAGTACTTC. This sequence encodes CATSDSGQGEQYF.

This chain joins TRBV5-1 and TRBJ1-2; D is unclear. The V and J ends lost 3 bases and 8 bases respectively, with 17 bases between them. The germline V gene encodes CDR1 SGHRS and CDR2 YFSETQ. This CDR3 is built from 14 residues. CDR3 DNA sequence: TGCGCCAGCAGCTCCTCGACATATGGAGGCGGCTACACCTTC. Amino acids: CASSSSTYGGGYTF.

This clonotype was detected ten times or more. V gene TRBV20-1 combines with J gene TRBJ1-4, with 7 bases lining up with TRBD1. Germline CDR1 reads DFQATT; CDR2 reads SNEGSKA (reference sequence). V dropped 1 base and J dropped 7; count of bases not matched to a gene: 6. The CDR3 contains 14 residues. As DNA, the CDR3 is TGCAGTGCTAGAGGGCAGGGGGGCGGTGAAAAACTGTTTTTT. It is translated as CSARGQGGGEKLFF.

This clonotype has ten or more counts. The V and J genes are TRBV29-1 and TRBJ1-2; tentative D call: TRBD1 (6 bases). From germline, CDR1 is SQVTM and CDR2 ANQGSEA. CDR3 length: 14 amino acids. Trimming took 4 bases from V and 6 from J, leaving 18 bases between them. CDR3 in amino acids: CSVAMTGLADGYTF. CDR3 DNA sequence: TGCAGCGTTGCTATGACAGGTTTGGCGGATGGCTACACCTTC.

The rearrangement uses TRBV29-1 and TRBJ2-2; TRBD1 might be the D (5 bases). The CDR3 extends over 16 amino acids. The germline V gene encodes CDR1 SQVTM and CDR2 ANQGSEA. V was cut by 0 bases and J by 3 bases, with 14 bases left in between. CDR3 DNA: TGCAGCGTTGAAGATTTTCGACAGAAGGACACCGGGGAGCTGTTTTTT. Amino acid sequence: CSVEDFRQKDTGELFF.

The J gene is TRBJ1-4, the V gene TRBV4-2; D may be TRBD1 (6 bases). The CDR3 is 14 amino acids. V shed 4 bases and J shed 6 bases, with 12 bases lying between them. The V gene's germline CDR1 is LGHNA and CDR2 YNFKEQ. The CDR3 region has the DNA TGTGCCAGCAGCCGGGCAGGGGAGGATGAAAAACTGTTTTTT. Protein: CASSRAGEDEKLFF.

For this clonotype: One junction end disagrees with the germline gene, perhaps due to a read error. This chain joins TRBV20-1 and TRBJ1-3; D unresolved. The CDR3 consists of 16 residues. Germline lookup yields CDR1 DFQATT and CDR2 SNEGSKA (reference sequence). This CDR3 is CSVRPKPGNSGNTIYF. As DNA, the CDR3 is TGCAGTGTTAGACCTAAACCGGGAAACTCTGGAAACACCATATATTTT.

In the case of this clonotype: A much larger clone differs by one base, so this may be a read error. The rearrangement links TRBV7-2 to TRBJ1-5, with TRBD1 as a possible D gene (5 bases). V lost 3 bases and J lost 9, with 24 bases in between. Germline V gene lookup returns CDR1 SGHTA and CDR2 FQGNSA. The CDR3 is made up of 17 amino acids. The CDR3 coding sequence is TGTGCCAGCAGCTTGCGTGGGTTAGCGGGGCGAGATCGGCCCCAGCATTTT. It codes for CASSLRGLAGRDRPQHF.